Reported below is one T cell receptor beta chain. The clone's antigen remains unknown. One base away there is no much larger clone; base qualities are not given. For roughly 5 biomarker-study patients, CD4+ cells were further sorted into CD25+CD127- cells. Lesional scalp punch biopsies and peripheral blood were obtained from alopecia areata patients. PBMCs were isolated by density centrifugation and stained for CD3, CD4 and CD8, after which CD4+ and CD8+ T cells were sorted on a FACSAria. Alopecia areata patients who were not treated were recruited through a multicenter biomarker study. Library prep was done by the immunoSEQ multiplex PCR assay. To provide template for TCR sequencing, every sample had RNA extracted and reverse transcribed into cDNA. First-strand cDNA was synthesized with SuperScript III using a 2:1 mix of oligo-dT and random hexamers. A synthetic immune receptor repertoire was used to measure amplification bias, and any remaining bias was corrected computationally. The authors' analysis ran thus. Raw reads were preprocessed for error removal, and CDR3 was defined according to IMGT conventions as running from the conserved cysteine to phenylalanine. Clonality was computed as 1 minus the Shannon entropy, with the entropy normalized by log2 of the number of productive unique TCRs. Whether each scalp clone was CD4 or CD8 was inferred by checking scalp TCRbeta sequences against the CD4 and CD8 repertoires from sorted blood. The immuneACCESS repertoire file appears here via TCRdb, limited to in-frame rearrangements. These files lack a portion of the clones; in checked studies, under half of the deficit traces to unresolved V genes, and the cause of the others is not known. The D gene and trimming were derived from the DNA, and the V and J assignments and clone size from that table. This sample gives around 36,000 clones in total; 45% to 70% of them show up just once. The top ten clones comprise roughly 1.8% of the sample.

The CDR3 sequence holds 16 residues, the cysteine and phenylalanine included. CDR3 DNA is the only sequence kept; it has 48 bases, read in frame from the first base. The germline V and J ends show losses of 6 bases and 3 bases respectively, and no gene match explains 6 bases of the junction. Reading the germline V gene (reference sequence) gives CDR1 MNHEY and CDR2 SMNVEV. This entry is derived from a study of CD8+ T cells in alopecia areata (dated by TCRdb to the late 2010s). Some background on the complete study: The study used high-throughput TCRbeta sequencing to examine T cell clonal expansion in alopecia areata, in both the C3H/HeJ mouse model and human patients. On the human side, TCRbeta sequencing was run on scalp tissue and on sorted CD4+ and CD8+ peripheral blood T cells from healthy controls and from alopecia areata patients with either patchy or totalis/universalis disease. Scalp clonality was compared among normal scalp (n=4), patchy alopecia areata scalp (n=8), and alopecia totalis/universalis scalp (n=8). RNA came from the PAXgene miRNA kit for fixed scalp, the miRNeasy kit for PBMCs, and the RNeasy kit for mouse skin. immunoSEQ multiplex PCR using 35 Vbeta forward primers and 13 Jbeta reverse primers was used to amplify TCRbeta CDR3 regions.

Beyond this particular receptor, the publication reports: Compared with normal scalp, lesional scalp, particularly in alopecia totalis/universalis, had higher clonality and more expanded CD8+ clones, which suggests antigenic drive. Scalp TCR repertoire analysis is complicated because resident alphabeta T cells in normal human skin are also sequenced, whereas mouse skin is dominated by gammadelta T cells. Shared TCR sequences between patients were less evident than in mice, which may be partly attributable to HLA diversity in the patient population.

In this chain, TRBV27 is recombined with TRBJ2-2, with 11 bases aligning to TRBD1. The TCR sequence derives from a human donor with alopecia areata. Sequencing was carried out using CD4+ Tregs sorted from blood. The DNA sequence is given as TGTGCCAGCAGAGGCCGGGACAGGGGGTACACCGGGGAGCTGTTTTTT. Its coded protein is CASRGRDRGYTGELFF.